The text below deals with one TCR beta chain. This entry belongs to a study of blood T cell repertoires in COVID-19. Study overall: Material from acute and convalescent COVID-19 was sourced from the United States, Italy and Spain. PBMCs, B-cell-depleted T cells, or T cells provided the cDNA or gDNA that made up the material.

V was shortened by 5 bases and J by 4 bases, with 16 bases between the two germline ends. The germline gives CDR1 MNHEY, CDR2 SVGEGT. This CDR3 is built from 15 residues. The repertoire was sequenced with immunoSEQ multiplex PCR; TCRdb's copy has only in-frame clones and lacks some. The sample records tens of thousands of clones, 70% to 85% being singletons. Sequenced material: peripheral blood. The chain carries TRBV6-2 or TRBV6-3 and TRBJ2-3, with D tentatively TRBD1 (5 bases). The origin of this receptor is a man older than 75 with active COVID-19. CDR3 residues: CASSIGVSPPDTQYF. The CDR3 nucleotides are TGTGCCAGCAGTATAGGGGTATCCCCACCAGATACGCAGTATTTT.